These T cell receptor beta chains were read from a single sample in a study of shared clonotypes between healthy human individuals. Produced via immunoSEQ multiplex PCR; TCRdb's table is partial and in-frame only. This sample has about 480,000 clones, with about 75% found just once. Sequenced material: PBMCs. The receptors come from a woman aged 40 to 50 in good health. Some clones in this sample may be carry-over from other donors' samples. Each CDR3 is given with its conserved first and last residue. Fields, in order: D gene, clone size, CDR3 length, J gene, V gene, CDR3 DNA, CDR3 protein. The D gene is left open where the match is weak. Expanded clones are given a class, and other clones once, few, many or no size at all.

D: TRBD2; size: .; length: 16; J: TRBJ2-2; V: TRBV11-2; DNA: TGTGCCAGCAGCTTTCTGAGCGGGAGGAACACCGGGGAGCTGTTTTTT; CDR3: CASSFLSGRNTGELFF
D: TRBD1; size: .; length: 17; J: TRBJ2-5; V: TRBV18; DNA: TGTGCCAGCTCACCAGTGGGACAGGGGGCCGGAATGCAGACCCAGTACTTC; CDR3: CASSPVGQGAGMQTQYF
D: TRBD1; size: .; length: 14; J: TRBJ1-1; V: TRBV19; DNA: TGTGCCAGTAGTATGCGGAAAGACAGGGAGATCGCTTTCTTT; CDR3: CASSMRKDREIAFF
D: .; size: .; length: 15; J: TRBJ2-3; V: TRBV6-1; DNA: TGTGCCAGCAGTGTTCCAATGTTGGGGTTGGATACGCAGTATTTT; CDR3: CASSVPMLGLDTQYF
D: TRBD2; size: .; length: 17; J: TRBJ2-1; V: TRBV11-2; DNA: TGTGCCAGCAGCTTCCGGACTAGCGGGGGGGCCAGAAATGAGCAGTTCTTC; CDR3: CASSFRTSGGARNEQFF
D: TRBD2; size: .; length: 16; J: TRBJ2-3; V: TRBV9; DNA: TGTGCCAGCAGCTCGGGACTAGCGGGAGTTGCAGATACGCAGTATTTT; CDR3: CASSSGLAGVADTQYF
D: .; size: .; length: 15; J: TRBJ1-2; V: TRBV19; DNA: TGTGCCAGTAGTCGAAACCCCGAAGAGCACTATGGCTACACCTTC; CDR3: CASSRNPEEHYGYTF
D: .; size: .; length: 14; J: TRBJ1-4; V: TRBV27; DNA: TGTGCCAGCAGTTTTTTAGCAACTAATGAAAAACTGTTTTTT; CDR3: CASSFLATNEKLFF
D: TRBD1; size: few; length: 15; J: TRBJ1-5; V: TRBV7-9; DNA: TGTGCCAGCAGCTTAGAGGGGACAGCGGGGCAGCCCCAGCATTTT; CDR3: CASSLEGTAGQPQHF
D: .; size: .; length: 18; J: TRBJ2-3; V: TRBV5-1; DNA: TGCGCCAGCAGCTTGGGGCCGTCGGGGGGCGGAAGCACAGATACGCAGTATTTT; CDR3: CASSLGPSGGGSTDTQYF
D: TRBD1; size: .; length: 17; J: TRBJ1-4; V: TRBV30; DNA: TGTGCCTGGAGTGGCGGGACAGGGGGTGTTTTCTTTGGAAAACTGTTTTTT; CDR3: CAWSGGTGGVFFGKLFF